This T cell receptor beta chain was sequenced during a study of T cell responses to AZD1222 COVID-19 vaccine. Findings and caveats of the study: White British donors predominated, females outnumbered males, and clonal diversity was possibly underestimated. Epitopes outside B.1.351 and B.1.1.7 mutated regions reportedly drew nearly half of spike TCRs. Only six or seven AZD1222 recipients were seropositive at baseline.

TCRdb keeps only in-frame clones here, not all; method: immunoSEQ multiplex PCR. The data contain more than 110,000 clones, roughly 90% of them singletons. Note on this clone: The antigen is not known.

The sample consisted of peripheral blood, taken on day 0 of AZD1222 vaccination. The TCR was taken from an adult in good health.

The CDR3 DNA is TGTGCCAGTAGTACTGAGGGTTACGAGCAGTACTTC. Translated: CASSTEGYEQYF. This rearrangement joins TRBV19 to TRBJ2-7, with D tentatively TRBD2 (5 bases). Between the trimmed V and J ends, which lost 4 bases and 4 bases, there was a span of 8 bases. This CDR3 contains 12 residues. CDR1 is LNHDA, CDR2 SQIVND, per germline (reference sequence).